The rows below give T cell receptor beta chains drawn from one sample of a study of blood T cell repertoires in COVID-19. Using immunoSEQ multiplex PCR, the repertoire was profiled, and TCRdb retains in-frame clones only, with some absent. The sample consists of around 230,000 clones, 85% of them appearing once. Specimen: peripheral blood. These receptors were taken from a man aged 50 to 60 with COVID-19, enrolled during active disease. Both conserved end residues are part of each CDR3. D genes are given only for firm matches. Clone size is given for some rows only: seen once, a few or many times, or a class if the clone is expanded.

- TRBD2 TRBJ2-3 TRBV24-1 CATSDPGTSGGADTQYF TGTGCCACCAGTGATCCGGGGACTAGCGGGGGCGCAGATACGCAGTATTTT
- - TRBJ1-5 TRBV2 CASSELGGSNQPQHF TGTGCCAGCAGTGAATTGGGGGGTAGCAATCAGCCCCAGCATTTT
- TRBD2 TRBJ2-3 TRBV4-2 CASRERRGSTDTQYF TGTGCCAGCAGAGAGAGGCGGGGGAGCACAGATACGCAGTATTTT
few - TRBJ1-6 TRBV27 CASRAIAGNSPLHF TGTGCCAGCAGAGCAATAGCAGGGAACTCACCCCTCCACTTT
- - TRBJ1-2 TRBV10-3 CAISPQNYGYTF TGTGCCATCAGCCCCCAGAACTATGGCTACACCTTC
- - TRBJ2-3 TRBV28 CASRPRGSTDTQYF TGTGCCAGCAGACCTAGGGGTTCCACAGATACGCAGTATTTT
few - TRBJ1-5 TRBV2 CASSRDTYSNQPQHF TGTGCCAGCAGCCGGGACACCTATAGCAATCAGCCCCAGCATTTT
- TRBD1 TRBJ2-7 TRBV7-9 CASSPKDRDPSYEQYF TGTGCCAGCAGCCCAAAGGACAGGGACCCCTCCTACGAGCAGTACTTC
- - TRBJ2-7 TRBV3-1/TRBV3-2 CASSSGGLSYEQYF TGTGCCAGCAGCTCCGGGGGGCTGAGCTACGAGCAGTACTTC
- - TRBJ1-2 TRBV7-2 CASSLEAGANYGYTF TGTGCCAGCAGCTTAGAGGCCGGGGCTAACTATGGCTACACCTTC
- - TRBJ2-3 TRBV11-2 CASSLRLSDTQYF TGTGCCAGCAGCTTACGACTATCGGATACGCAGTATTTT
- TRBD1 TRBJ2-5 TRBV12-3/TRBV12-4 CASSSDRGKTQYF TGTGCCAGCAGCAGCGACAGGGGGAAGACCCAGTACTTC
few - TRBJ1-6 TRBV5-4 CASGREVPLHF TGTGCCAGCGGGAGGGAGGTACCCCTCCACTTT
- TRBD1 TRBJ1-1 TRBV19 CASNLRTGAFHTEAFF TGTGCCAGTAACCTCCGGACAGGGGCCTTCCACACTGAAGCTTTCTTT
- - TRBJ1-6 TRBV5-1 CASSAVGGRTLHF TGCGCCAGCAGCGCTGTCGGGGGGAGGACCCTCCACTTT
- TRBD1 TRBJ1-6 TRBV6-1 CASSETGGTSLHF TGTGCCAGCAGTGAGACAGGGGGCACGTCCCTCCACTTT
few - TRBJ1-4 TRBV27 CASSLSRQRNEKLFF TGTGCCAGCAGTTTATCTCGGCAGCGTAATGAAAAACTGTTTTTT
- - TRBJ2-2 TRBV7-9 CASTLERTGELFF TGTGCCAGCACCTTGGAGAGGACCGGGGAGCTGTTTTTT
- TRBD2 TRBJ2-1 TRBV5-1 CASSAPGLAGGWYNEQFF TGCGCCAGCAGCGCCCCGGGACTAGCGGGGGGGTGGTACAATGAGCAGTTCTTC
- TRBD2 TRBJ2-5 TRBV3-1/TRBV3-2 CASSQLAGGRETQYF TGTGCCAGCAGCCAACTAGCGGGGGGGCGGGAGACCCAGTACTTC
- TRBD1 TRBJ1-5 TRBV7-8 CASSHNRGIVNQPQHF TGTGCCAGCAGTCATAACAGGGGAATTGTCAATCAGCCCCAGCATTTT
- - TRBJ1-4 TRBV27 CASSLVRGQGEKLFF TGTGCCAGCAGTTTAGTCAGGGGTCAAGGTGAAAAACTGTTTTTT
few TRBD1 TRBJ1-2 TRBV10-3 CAISDMTGGYGYTF TGTGCCATCAGTGACATGACAGGGGGCTATGGCTACACCTTC
- - TRBJ2-7 TRBV4-1 CASSQETGQLDSYEQYF TGCGCCAGCAGCCAAGAAACCGGACAGCTCGATTCCTACGAGCAGTACTTC
- TRBD1 TRBJ1-2 TRBV7-9 CASSSTGTGVGYTF TGTGCCAGCAGCTCGACCGGGACAGGGGTCGGCTACACCTTC
- - TRBJ2-5 TRBV11-3 CASAQGGAETQYF TGTGCCAGCGCTCAAGGGGGGGCGGAGACCCAGTACTTC
- TRBD1 TRBJ1-2 TRBV27 CASSLYFRTGAGYTF TGTGCCAGCAGTTTATACTTCCGGACAGGGGCTGGCTACACCTTC
- TRBD1 TRBJ2-7 TRBV5-1 CASSLDLRQGAGEQYF TGCGCCAGCAGCTTGGATTTACGACAGGGGGCTGGCGAGCAGTACTTC
- TRBD1 TRBJ2-1 TRBV7-6 CASSLTGGPLSYNEQFF TGTGCCAGCAGCTTAACAGGGGGGCCCCTATCCTACAATGAGCAGTTCTTC
once TRBD2 TRBJ2-1 TRBV6-5 CASSYGGLVYNEQFF TGTGCCAGCAGTTACGGGGGACTAGTATACAATGAGCAGTTCTTC
- - TRBJ2-5 TRBV27 CASSLLGVRGETQYF TGTGCCAGCAGTTTATTAGGGGTCAGGGGAGAGACCCAGTACTTC
- - TRBJ2-1 TRBV15 CATSREFGSYNEQFF TGTGCCACCAGCAGAGAGTTCGGTTCCTACAATGAGCAGTTCTTC
- - TRBJ1-1 TRBV5-1 CASFERGVNTEAFF TGCGCCAGTTTCGAACGGGGAGTGAACACTGAAGCTTTCTTT
- - TRBJ2-3 TRBV4-1 CASSQGPGTDTQYF TGCGCCAGCAGCCAAGGTCCGGGTACAGATACGCAGTATTTT
- - TRBJ1-2 TRBV3-1/TRBV3-2 CASSQPQGNYGYTF TGTGCCAGCAGCCAACCCCAGGGGAACTATGGCTACACCTTC
- TRBD1 TRBJ1-6 TRBV10-2 CASRGQGRDSPLHF TGCGCCAGCAGAGGACAGGGCCGGGATTCACCCCTCCACTTT
once TRBD1 TRBJ2-7 TRBV5-1 CASSFARTGASEQYF TGCGCCAGCAGCTTCGCCCGGACAGGGGCAAGCGAGCAGTACTTC
- TRBD1 TRBJ1-2 TRBV18 CASSPPGQGSGYTF TGTGCCAGCTCACCACCGGGACAGGGTTCTGGCTACACCTTC
- - TRBJ1-5 TRBV27 CASSSNRVSFNQPQHF TGTGCCAGCAGTTCAAACAGGGTTTCTTTCAATCAGCCCCAGCATTTT
- - TRBJ2-3 TRBV2 CASSESRLSTDTQYF TGTGCCAGCAGTGAATCCCGGTTAAGCACAGATACGCAGTATTTT
- - TRBJ2-3 TRBV19 CASLSFTDTQYF TGTGCCAGTCTATCTTTCACAGATACGCAGTATTTT
once TRBD2 TRBJ2-7 TRBV11-2 CASSLLAGTNYEQYF TGTGCCAGCAGCCTACTAGCGGGCACCAACTACGAGCAGTACTTC
- - TRBJ1-2 TRBV19 CASSSRLNYGYTF TGTGCCAGTAGTAGTCGTTTGAACTATGGCTACACCTTC
- TRBD1 TRBJ2-7 TRBV18 CASSPIGQGADEQYF TGTGCCAGCTCACCCATAGGACAGGGGGCTGACGAGCAGTACTTC
- TRBD2 TRBJ2-2 TRBV5-1 CASSSYSGGKTGELFF TGCGCCAGCAGCTCGTACAGCGGGGGAAAAACCGGGGAGCTGTTTTTT
- TRBD1 TRBJ1-4 TRBV19 CASRNRGRDEKLFF TGTGCCAGTAGGAACAGGGGGCGAGATGAAAAACTGTTTTTT
few - TRBJ1-1 TRBV2 CASRVLAVVTTEAFF TGTGCCAGCAGGGTCCTGGCGGTGGTGACCACTGAAGCTTTCTTT